Sequencing of this T cell receptor (beta chain) was carried out in a study of post-analysis software for immune sequencing data. Study context: The disease courses spanned relapsing-remitting, secondary progressive and progressive-relapsing forms of multiple sclerosis.

About this clonotype itself: As yet, its antigen is unknown.

cDNA libraries for TCR beta contained unique molecular identifiers. Roughly 500,000 cDNA molecules were obtained from around 1 to 9.1 million T cells. From the PCR reads, TCRdb called clonotypes with MiXCR, one entry per CDR3 protein. The repertoire holds approximately 360,000 distinct CDR3 sequences, roughly 30% seen once, with roughly 13% in the top ten. Losses at the gene ends were 5 bases for V and 9 bases for J; bases not matched to a gene: 15. The germline gives CDR1 MNHEY, CDR2 SMNVEV (reference sequence). The CDR3 loop spans 16 amino acids. Study findings and constraints: Compared with controls, patients showed significantly lower normalized Chao1 diversity. The study found TRBV5-6, TRBV5-1 and TRBV20-1 among four to six TRBV segments more frequent in patients than controls. Strong co-clustering by F measure was seen for same-batch samples.

This TCR came from a girl under 18 with multiple sclerosis. This rearrangement joins TRBV27 to TRBJ2-1; 8 nucleotides line up with TRBD2. The source material was blood. CDR3 sequence reads: CASSTPPGGPSAEQFF. The CDR3 DNA sequence: TGTGCCAGCAGTACTCCCCCGGGGGGGCCGAGTGCTGAGCAGTTCTTC.